Each of the 28 T cell receptor beta chains below was sequenced from the same sample in a study of control samples from healthy donors and cancer patients. Sequencing was performed with immunoSEQ multiplex PCR; in TCRdb, only in-frame clones are kept and a portion is missing. The repertoire holds nearly 55,000 clones, with around 95% as singletons. The sequenced sample was blood. These receptors were taken from a woman in her twenties or thirties in good health.

The chain employs TRBV30 and TRBJ2-3; 7 nucleotides align to TRBD2. The CDR3 is 15 residues long. Germline CDR1 and CDR2: GTSNPN and SVGIG (reference sequence). Germline trimming cut 2 bases from V and 1 base from J; bases unmatched to any gene: 6. CDR3 in amino acids: CAWSMASGRTDTQYF. The CDR3 coding sequence is TGTGCCTGGAGTATGGCTAGCGGTCGCACAGATACGCAGTATTTT.

This chain uses TRBV28 with TRBJ2-3; 10 bases line up with TRBD1. J lost 5 bases, V lost 4 bases, and 9 bases had no gene match. The germline V gene encodes CDR1 MDHEN and CDR2 SYDVKM. The length of the CDR3 is 16 residues. The CDR3 loop is CASSSPGTGVVDTQYF. The DNA of the CDR3 is TGTGCCAGCAGTTCCCCCGGGACAGGGGTGGTAGATACGCAGTATTTT.

The J gene is TRBJ2-1, the V gene TRBV12-1; the D call in the table, TRBD2, was not verified against the DNA. TRBV12-1 is marked as a pseudogene. The CDR3 sequence is 14 residues long. As DNA, the CDR3 is TGTGCCAGCAGCTTTGCGCAGCTAGGTAATGAGCAGTTCTTC. Translating gives CASSFAQLGNEQFF.

The V call is TRBV29-1, the J call TRBJ2-1, with 8 bases identical to TRBD2. CDR1 is SQVTM and CDR2 is ANQGSEA in the germline V gene. Unmatched junction bases numbered 7, after V lost 4 bases and J lost 5 bases. This CDR3 contains 14 residues. The CDR3 reads CSVGQRELDNEQFF. The DNA for the CDR3 is TGCAGCGTTGGTCAGCGGGAGCTTGACAATGAGCAGTTCTTC.

The J gene is TRBJ1-5, the V gene TRBV7-9, with unresolved D. Per the germline V gene, CDR1 is SEHNR and CDR2 is FQNEAQ (reference sequence). The CDR3 extends over 13 amino acids. V lost 2 bases and J 4 bases, leaving 6 bases between the germline ends. The CDR3 sequence: CASSLSQNQPQHF. CDR3 nucleotide sequence: TGTGCCAGCAGCTTATCCCAAAATCAGCCCCAGCATTTT.

The CDR3 reads CASSRLAGTYEQYF. In DNA, the CDR3 is TGTGCCAGCTCCAGACTAGCGGGGACCTACGAGCAGTACTTC. J is TRBJ2-7 and V is TRBV19; 11 nucleotides line up with TRBD2. This CDR3 contains 14 residues. Germline CDR1 and CDR2: LNHDA and SQIVND (reference sequence). Germline trimming cut 9 bases from V and 2 bases from J; bases unmatched to any gene: 6.

The DNA of the CDR3 is TGTGCCAGCAGTTACGTAGGGGGGGCGTTCTCCAATGAGCAGTTCTTC. Translation gives CASSYVGGAFSNEQFF. This chain uses TRBV6-5 with TRBJ2-1, with D tentatively TRBD2 (7 bases). The ends were cut back, 2 bases at V and 6 bases at J, with 17 bases in the middle. The CDR3 is 16 amino acids. Germline loops: CDR1 MNHEY, CDR2 SVGAGI.

The chain is built from TRBV5-5 and TRBJ2-3; 8 nucleotides align to TRBD1. V lost 0 bases to trimming and J lost 1 base; unmatched junction nucleotides: 4. The CDR3 is 16 residues long. Germline V CDR1 and CDR2: SGHKS, YYEKEE (reference sequence). This CDR3 is CASSLGQGAGTDTQYF. The CDR3 coding sequence is TGTGCCAGCAGCTTGGGGCAGGGGGCCGGCACAGATACGCAGTATTTT. Based on the CDR3 plus reference TRBV5-5 and TRBJ2-3, the full variable domain is DAGVTQSPTHLIKTRGQQVTLRCSPISGHKSVSWYQQVLGQGPQFIFQYYEKEERGRGNFPDRFSARQFPNYSSELNVNALLLGDSALYLCASSLGQGAGTDTQYFGPGTRLTVL.

The chain recombines TRBV29-1 with TRBJ2-1, with 15 bases aligning to TRBD2. CDR1 SQVTM and CDR2 ANQGSEA come from the germline V gene. This CDR3 is 17 amino acids long. V trimming: 8 bases; J trimming: 4 bases; junction bases outside the gene matches: 12. The CDR3 reads CSTPGGLAGGHYNEQFF. CDR3 bases: TGCAGCACCCCCGGGGGACTAGCGGGAGGACATTACAATGAGCAGTTCTTC.

In this sample, this clone turned up once. The genes are TRBV15 and TRBJ2-5, with D perhaps TRBD1 (6 bases). Trimming took 4 bases from V and 0 from J, leaving 9 bases between them. This CDR3 region has 14 residues. CDR1 is LNHNV and CDR2 is YYDKDF in the germline V gene (reference sequence). In DNA form, the CDR3 reads TGTGCCACCAGCACCCGGGACAACCAAGAGACCCAGTACTTC. This gives the protein CATSTRDNQETQYF.

V usage is TRBV3-1 (or the pseudogene TRBV3-2) and J usage is TRBJ2-6; 11 nucleotides agree with TRBD1. Germline CDR1 is LGHDT and CDR2 is YNNKEL (reference sequence). V was clipped by 5 bases and J by 0 bases; unmatched bases: 6. The CDR3 loop spans 18 amino acids. This CDR3 is CASSEGDRGFSGANVLTF. As DNA, the CDR3 is TGTGCCAGCAGCGAGGGGGACAGGGGGTTCTCTGGGGCCAACGTCCTGACTTTC.

The chain's CDR3 is CASSSSGNYGYTF. In DNA form, the CDR3 reads TGTGCCAGCAGCTCTAGCGGGAACTATGGCTACACCTTC. The chain carries TRBV7-9 and TRBJ1-2; D gene ambiguous. CDR1 SEHNR and CDR2 FQNEAQ come from the germline V gene (reference sequence). V lost 4 bases and J 2 bases, leaving 8 bases between the germline ends. This CDR3 is 13 amino acids long.

The chain uses TRBV5-4 and TRBJ2-7; either TRBD1 or TRBD2 may supply D (5 bases each). There are 14 residues in the CDR3. Germline V gene lookup returns CDR1 SGHNT and CDR2 YYREEE (reference sequence). V was cut by 0 bases and J by 3 bases, with 10 bases left in between. The CDR3 is CASSLVGGIYEQYF. In DNA form, the CDR3 reads TGTGCCAGCAGCTTGGTTGGGGGAATCTACGAGCAGTACTTC.

The chain recombines TRBV6-5 with TRBJ1-5; D remains ambiguous. Germline CDR1 reads MNHEY; CDR2 reads SVGAGI. This CDR3 is built from 15 residues. Trimming took off 6 bases at V and 6 bases at J, with 18 bases between the two ends. CDR3 coding DNA: TGTGCCAGCAGCGCGGTGGGAGGGAGTAGTCAGCCCCAGCATTTT. Amino acid sequence: CASSAVGGSSQPQHF.

The V gene is TRBV6-6, the J gene TRBJ2-1, with TRBD2 as a possible D gene (5 bases). Germline CDR1 and CDR2: MNHNY and SVGAGI (reference sequence). Trimming cost V 1 base and J 5 bases, with 12 bases left between them. This CDR3 comprises 15 residues. The CDR3 DNA is TGTGCCAGCAGTTACTATAAGGACTGGAACAATGAGCAGTTCTTC. This sequence encodes CASSYYKDWNNEQFF.

The rearrangement links TRBV19 to TRBJ1-4, with TRBD1 as a possible D gene (6 bases). This CDR3 comprises 18 residues. Between the trimmed V and J ends, which lost 7 bases and 0 bases, there was a span of 21 bases. Per the germline V gene, CDR1 is LNHDA and CDR2 is SQIVND (reference sequence). The CDR3 region has the DNA TGTGCCAGTACCCCGGGGTCGGGGGCCGCTGCAACTAATGAAAAACTGTTTTTT. It is translated as CASTPGSGAAATNEKLFF. The full variable domain, with the rest looked up from reference TRBV19 and TRBJ1-4, is DGGITQSPKYLFRKEGQNVTLSCEQNLNHDAMYWYRQDPGQGLRLIYYSQIVNDFQKGDIAEGYSVSREKKESFPLTVTSAQKNPTAFYLCASTPGSGAAATNEKLFFGSGTQLSVL.

The V gene is TRBV11-2, the J gene TRBJ2-2; 8 nucleotides align to TRBD1. The CDR3 consists of 14 residues. CDR1 SGHAT and CDR2 FQNNGV come from the germline V gene. With 5 bases clipped from V and 5 bases from J, the junction kept 4 bases outside the gene matches. In nucleotides, the CDR3 is TGTGCCAGCAGCCCGGACAGGGAAACCGGGGAGCTGTTTTTT. This translates into CASSPDRETGELFF. The variable domain in full, with the rest retrieved from reference TRBV11-2 and TRBJ2-2, is EAGVAQSPRYKIIEKRQSVAFWCNPISGHATLYWYQQILGQGPKLLIQFQNNGVVDDSQLPKDRFSAERLKGVDSTLKIQPAKLEDSAVYLCASSPDRETGELFFGEGSRLTVL.

The chain joins TRBV5-4 to TRBJ2-7; 10 bases are a match to TRBD2. The J segment lost 1 base and the V segment lost 2 bases, leaving 6 bases of the junction unmatched. The germline V gene encodes CDR1 SGHNT and CDR2 YYREEE (reference sequence). CDR3 length equals 16 residues. CDR3: CASSFASGSISYEQYF. The CDR3 region has the DNA TGTGCCAGCAGCTTTGCTAGCGGGAGTATTTCCTACGAGCAGTACTTC.

The V and J genes are TRBV5-1 and TRBJ1-3; D remains unclear. Trimming shortened V by 0 bases and J by 3 bases, and 7 bases separated the two germline ends. The CDR3 runs 14 residues. Germline CDR1 and CDR2: SGHRS and YFSETQ. The CDR3 loop reads CASSLGVGGNTIYF. For the CDR3, the DNA is TGCGCCAGCAGCTTGGGGGTTGGTGGAAACACCATATATTTT.

V and J are TRBV2 and TRBJ2-2; 12 bases agree with TRBD2. The junction had 6 bases not matched to a gene; V was cut back by 6 bases and J by 4 bases. The CDR3 contains 16 residues. Germline assignment: CDR1 SNHLY and CDR2 FYNNEI. The CDR3 spells CASSPRLAGVTGELFF. The CDR3 DNA follows: TGTGCCAGCAGCCCCCGACTAGCGGGAGTCACCGGGGAGCTGTTTTTT.

V gene TRBV5-1 combines with J gene TRBJ2-1; 7 bases are a match to TRBD2. CDR3 length: 15 amino acids. The junction had 6 bases not matched to a gene; V was cut back by 2 bases and J by 4 bases. CDR1 and CDR2 from the germline V gene are SGHRS and YFSETQ. This CDR3 is CASSFSGRTYNEQFF. The CDR3 region has the DNA TGCGCCAGCAGCTTTTCCGGGAGGACTTACAATGAGCAGTTCTTC.

The J gene is TRBJ1-1, the V gene TRBV7-9, with a weak D call TRBD1 (5 bases). The V gene's germline CDR1 is SEHNR and CDR2 FQNEAQ (reference sequence). The CDR3 contains 15 residues. Trimming stripped 2 bases from V and 8 bases from J, with 18 bases between. DNA for the CDR3: TGTGCCAGCAGCTTAATTTCGGGGGATCGGTCGGAAGCTTTCTTT. It codes for CASSLISGDRSEAFF.

The rearrangement links TRBV9 to TRBJ2-1; D unresolved. Germline V gene data show CDR1 as SGDLS and CDR2 as YYNGEE. The CDR3 covers 15 residues. Trimming took off 0 bases at V and 0 bases at J, with 7 bases between the two ends. The DNA of the CDR3 is TGTGCCAGCAGCGTAGCTAAGAGCTCCTACAATGAGCAGTTCTTC. Protein: CASSVAKSSYNEQFF.

This chain connects TRBV28 to TRBJ2-7; 7 nucleotides align to TRBD1. V lost 3 bases and J lost 0; bases outside the gene matches: 11. The CDR3 extends over 17 amino acids. Germline-derived CDR1 and CDR2 are MDHEN and SYDVKM. The CDR3 spells CASSFGKDRPSSYEQYF. CDR3 nucleotides: TGTGCCAGCAGTTTTGGCAAGGACAGGCCAAGCTCCTACGAGCAGTACTTC.

This clone was seen a single time. The chain uses TRBV6-5 and TRBJ2-7, with D perhaps TRBD1 or TRBD2 (5 bases each). The CDR3 contains 12 residues. The V and J ends lost 10 bases and 0 bases respectively, with 10 bases between them. Per germline, CDR1 MNHEY and CDR2 SVGAGI. The CDR3 loop is CATGRNSYEQYF. The CDR3 coding sequence is TGTGCCACGGGACGGAACTCCTACGAGCAGTACTTC.

This chain links TRBV28 with TRBJ1-2; tentatively, D is TRBD1 (5 bases). Germline CDR1 MDHEN, CDR2 SYDVKM. This CDR3 comprises 15 residues. Trimming pared 3 bases from V and 1 base from J, leaving 12 bases between. The CDR3 spells CASSLGRGINYGYTF. The CDR3 DNA reads as TGTGCCAGCAGTTTGGGGCGGGGGATTAACTATGGCTACACCTTC.

This sequence joins TRBV27 and TRBJ1-4, with unresolved D. The CDR3 consists of 13 residues. Germline CDR1 MNHEY, CDR2 SMNVEV (reference sequence). The V gene lost 4 bases and the J gene lost 4 bases, with 7 bases spanning the gap. The CDR3 spells CASSWGFNEKLFF. DNA for the CDR3: TGTGCCAGCAGTTGGGGTTTTAATGAAAAACTGTTTTTT. The full variable domain, in which reference TRBV27 and TRBJ1-4 provide the parts outside the CDR3, is EAQVTQNPRYLITVTGKKLTVTCSQNMNHEYMSWYRQDPGLGLRQIYYSMNVEVTDKGDVPEGYKVSRKEKRNFPLILESPSPNQTSLYFCASSWGFNEKLFFGSGTQLSVL.

The V gene is TRBV5-4, the J gene TRBJ2-2; 7 bases align to TRBD2. V shed 4 bases, J shed 0 bases, and the junction held 6 bases outside the gene matches. Germline loops: CDR1 SGHNT, CDR2 YYREEE (reference sequence). This CDR3 is built from 16 residues. The CDR3 DNA reads as TGTGCCAGCAGCCCAAGAGCGGGGACGAACACCGGGGAGCTGTTTTTT. Translation gives CASSPRAGTNTGELFF.